The 24 T cell receptor beta chains given below trace back to one sample, sequenced in a study of cytomegalovirus exposure and HLA in healthy donors. A multiplex PCR was run with 60 Vbeta primers and 13 Jbeta primers. Clones were sequenced by immunoSEQ multiplex PCR, and TCRdb holds only the in-frame ones, with some missing. The table records some 170,000 clones, around 82% of them present only once. Source material: PBMCs. The receptor source for this set is a man in his forties or fifties in good health and CMV-seropositive.

The genes are TRBV4-3 and TRBJ2-2; 12 nucleotides match TRBD2. There are 17 residues in the CDR3. The germline gives CDR1 LGHNA, CDR2 YSLEER. V was clipped by 4 bases and J by 3 bases; unmatched bases: 6. The CDR3 nucleotides are TGCGCCAGCAGCCCGACTCTAGCGGGAGGGGACACCGGGGAGCTGTTTTTT. Translating gives CASSPTLAGGDTGELFF.

The V gene is TRBV9, the J gene TRBJ2-4; TRBD1 agrees at 8 bases. The CDR3 is 14 amino acids. V lost 3 bases and J lost 7; bases outside the gene matches: 6. Germline assignment: CDR1 SGDLS and CDR2 YYNGEE. CDR3 sequence: CASSASWTGNIQYF. The DNA of the CDR3 is TGTGCCAGCAGCGCTTCCTGGACAGGGAACATTCAGTACTTC. Full variable domain (rest looked up from reference TRBV9 and TRBJ2-4): DSGVTQTPKHLITATGQRVTLRCSPRSGDLSVYWYQQSLDQGLQFLIQYYNGEERAKGNILERFSAQQFPDLHSELNLSSLELGDSALYFCASSASWTGNIQYFGAGTRLSVL.

The sample holds a few counts of this clone. The genes are TRBV7-6 and TRBJ1-4; 7 nucleotides agree with TRBD1. With V trimmed by 2 bases and J by 11 bases, 8 bases remained unmatched. The CDR3 consists of 14 residues. Germline V CDR1 and CDR2: SGHVS, FNYEAQ. In nucleotides, the CDR3 is TGTGCCAGCAGCTTAAACAGGGGAAGTGTCAAACTGTTTTTT. Residues: CASSLNRGSVKLFF.

This clone occurred once. The chain carries TRBV29-1 and TRBJ2-3, with 8 bases fitting TRBD2. There are 14 residues in the CDR3. V shed 6 bases and J 6 bases; nucleotides not matched to a gene: 11. CDR1 and CDR2 (germline): SQVTM, ANQGSEA. The CDR3 protein is CSVLKERGIDTQYF. The CDR3 DNA reads as TGCAGCGTGCTGAAAGAGCGGGGGATCGATACGCAGTATTTT.

This clone was detected only once. This chain uses TRBV19 with TRBJ2-7, with 12 bases fitting TRBD1. The V gene's germline CDR1 is LNHDA and CDR2 SQIVND (reference sequence). The CDR3 runs 16 residues. With V trimmed by 6 bases and J by 1 base, 7 bases remained unmatched. The CDR3 loop is CASSPGTGGDSYEQYF. Here the CDR3 DNA reads TGTGCCAGTAGCCCTGGGACAGGGGGCGATTCCTACGAGCAGTACTTC.

The rearrangement links TRBV9 to TRBJ1-2; D may be TRBD1 (5 bases). Trimming removed 3 bases at V and 0 bases at J, with 6 bases between. Germline-derived CDR1 and CDR2 are SGDLS and YYNGEE. The CDR3 consists of 13 residues. CDR3 region: CASSAGTNYGYTF. The CDR3 nucleotides read TGTGCCAGCAGCGCAGGGACTAACTATGGCTACACCTTC.

The chain carries TRBV21-1 and TRBJ1-5. TRBV21-1 is tagged as a pseudogene. This CDR3 comprises 13 residues. CDR3 sequence: CASSNGVGQPQHF. In nucleotides, the CDR3 is TGTGCCAGCAGCAACGGGGTTGGTCAGCCCCAGCATTTT.

The chain carries TRBV19 and TRBJ1-2; 10 bases are shared with TRBD1. The V and J ends lost 7 bases and 2 bases, in that order; junction bases with no gene match: 7. This CDR3 is built from 15 residues. Germline V CDR1 and CDR2: LNHDA, SQIVND (reference sequence). The CDR3: CASKMTGGSNYGYTF. The CDR3 DNA reads as TGTGCCAGTAAGATGACAGGGGGCTCCAACTATGGCTACACCTTC. The full variable domain, its missing parts supplied by reference TRBV19 and TRBJ1-2, is DGGITQSPKYLFRKEGQNVTLSCEQNLNHDAMYWYRQDPGQGLRLIYYSQIVNDFQKGDIAEGYSVSREKKESFPLTVTSAQKNPTAFYLCASKMTGGSNYGYTFGSGTRLTVV.

J is TRBJ1-5 and V is TRBV15, with 9 bases matching TRBD1. This CDR3 spans 14 amino acids. Germline assignment: CDR1 LNHNV and CDR2 YYDKDF (reference sequence). The J segment lost 6 bases and the V segment lost 6 bases, leaving 6 bases of the junction unmatched. CDR3 protein: CATRGQGVGQPQHF. CDR3 DNA sequence: TGTGCCACCAGGGGACAGGGAGTTGGTCAGCCCCAGCATTTT.

This clone turned up a few times. The V call is TRBV5-4, the J call TRBJ2-3; TRBD2 matches 7 bases. CDR3 length: 18 residues. With 2 bases clipped from V and 3 bases from J, the junction kept 15 bases outside the gene matches. Germline V lookup: CDR1 SGHNT, CDR2 YYREEE (reference sequence). CDR3 region: CASSFPPNPGLRTDTQYF. CDR3 DNA: TGTGCCAGCAGCTTTCCTCCAAATCCGGGACTAAGGACAGATACGCAGTATTTT.

The rearrangement links TRBV6-4 to TRBJ1-6; 10 bases match TRBD1. This CDR3 spans 13 amino acids. Germline CDR1 and CDR2: MRHNA and SNTAGT. J lost 9 bases, V lost 9 bases, and 5 bases had no gene match. The CDR3 DNA sequence: TGTGCCAGTAGACAGGGGGCAGGTTCACCCCTCCACTTT. This translates into CASRQGAGSPLHF.

The CDR3 nucleotides are TGTGCCAGCAGCATCTCAGGGGGACTGAACACTGAAGCTTTCTTT. Translation: CASSISGGLNTEAFF. The chain carries TRBV7-3 and TRBJ1-1, with TRBD1 identical over 7 bases. Trimming at V came to 5 bases and at J to 0 bases, leaving 6 bases not matched to a gene. Germline V lookup: CDR1 SGHTA, CDR2 FQGTGA. The CDR3 extends over 15 amino acids.

In regard to this clone: The junction departs from germline at one end; a sequencing error may be responsible. The chain has TRBV29-1 and TRBJ1-2; 10 nucleotides align to TRBD1. The germline CDR1 and CDR2 sequences are SQVTM and ANQGSEA. CDR3 length: 13 amino acids. The CDR3 DNA reads as TGCAGCGTTGAAGTAGGAGGACAGGGGGTACTCCACTTC. Its protein is CSVEVGGQGVLHF.

The J gene is TRBJ2-5, the V gene TRBV15; 8 bases match TRBD2. The CDR3 is 16 residues long. V trimming: 0 bases; J trimming: 5 bases; junction bases outside the gene matches: 8. From germline, CDR1 is LNHNV and CDR2 YYDKDF (reference sequence). The CDR3 DNA reads TGTGCCACCAGCAGAGATCACGCGGGGGGCCGCGAGACCCAGTACTTC. Translation: CATSRDHAGGRETQYF.

This sequence joins TRBV4-1 and TRBJ2-1; D is unresolved. V dropped 1 base and J dropped 5 bases, with 12 bases sitting between them. CDR3 length equals 15 residues. From germline, CDR1 is MGHRA and CDR2 YSYEKL. The CDR3 protein is CASSQVPESHNEQFF. CDR3 in DNA: TGCGCCAGCAGCCAAGTACCAGAATCTCACAATGAGCAGTTCTTC.

V and J are TRBV10-3 and TRBJ2-5; D remains unclear. This CDR3 has 14 residues. V was trimmed by 0 bases and J by 2 bases, leaving 7 bases between them. The V gene's germline CDR1 is ENHRY and CDR2 SYGVKD. The CDR3 sequence is CAISESSGQETQYF. The CDR3 DNA reads as TGTGCCATCAGTGAGTCTTCCGGTCAAGAGACCCAGTACTTC.

The J gene is TRBJ2-7, the V gene TRBV7-2, with TRBD1 matching 10 bases. CDR1 and CDR2 (germline): SGHTA, FQGNSA. The length of the CDR3 is 14 residues. With 2 bases clipped from V and 6 bases from J, the junction kept 4 bases outside the gene matches. In DNA, the CDR3 is TGTGCCAGCAGCTTAATGGACAGGGGGGCCGAGCAGTACTTC. Translated, it gives CASSLMDRGAEQYF.

With respect to this clone: This may arise from a read error, as a much more abundant clone is one base away. This chain links TRBV5-4 with TRBJ1-1, with 7 bases lining up with TRBD1. The junction had 1 base not matched to a gene; V was cut back by 4 bases and J by 7 bases. Germline V gene sequence: CDR1 SGHNT, CDR2 YYREEE (reference sequence). The CDR3 consists of 11 residues. The CDR3 sequence is CASSGDSEAFF. CDR3 in DNA: TGTGCCAGCAGCGGGGACAGTGAAGCTTTCTTT.

V gene TRBV30 combines with J gene TRBJ1-1; 7 bases agree with TRBD1. The CDR3 has 12 amino acids. After removal of 3 bases from V and 8 bases from J, the junction contained 6 bases not matched to a gene. Germline V gives CDR1 GTSNPN, CDR2 SVGIG (reference sequence). The CDR3 DNA follows: TGTGCCTGGAGAAACAGGGGATCCGAAGCTTTCTTT. This codes for CAWRNRGSEAFF.

V is TRBV6-5 and J is TRBJ2-5; 8 nucleotides align to TRBD1. Germline V gene data show CDR1 as MNHEY and CDR2 as SVGAGI. The CDR3 has 15 residues. The V and J ends lost 6 bases and 0 bases, in that order; junction bases with no gene match: 6. CDR3 protein: CASRAGTGYQETQYF. Written as DNA, the CDR3 is TGTGCCAGCAGGGCCGGGACAGGTTACCAAGAGACCCAGTACTTC.

The sample holds one count of this clone. The rearrangement uses TRBV7-6 and TRBJ2-1; 8 bases line up with TRBD2. Looked up from germline, CDR1 is SGHVS and CDR2 is FNYEAQ. Trimming took 7 bases from V and 1 from J; bases not matched to a gene: 12. The CDR3 is made up of 17 amino acids. The CDR3 here is CASTAVGGRSSYNEQFF. The CDR3, as DNA: TGTGCCAGCACCGCCGTTGGCGGGAGGAGTTCCTACAATGAGCAGTTCTTC.

V and J are TRBV30 and TRBJ2-3; TRBD2 matches 7 bases. Trimming cost V 3 bases and J 4 bases; bases outside gene matches: 4. Germline V lookup: CDR1 GTSNPN, CDR2 SVGIG (reference sequence). This CDR3 contains 13 residues. CDR3 sequence reads: CAWRSAGADTQYF. In DNA, the CDR3 is TGTGCCTGGAGGAGCGCGGGGGCAGATACGCAGTATTTT.

A few counts support this clone. The chain couples TRBV7-9 to TRBJ2-7, with 8 bases that match TRBD2. The CDR3 totals 15 residues. CDR1 SEHNR and CDR2 FQNEAQ come from the germline V gene (reference sequence). V lost 5 bases to trimming and J lost 1 base; unmatched junction nucleotides: 7. CDR3 sequence: CASSPLAGGSYEQYF. The CDR3 bases are TGTGCCAGCAGCCCCCTAGCGGGTGGGTCCTACGAGCAGTACTTC.

The chain has TRBV6-5 and TRBJ2-3; D is possibly TRBD1 (6 bases). Germline CDR1 is MNHEY and CDR2 is SVGAGI. Trimming took off 7 bases at V and 1 base at J, with 6 bases between the two ends. The CDR3 spans 12 residues. This CDR3 reads CASTGGTDTQYF. The CDR3 DNA is TGTGCCAGCACAGGGGGCACAGATACGCAGTATTTT.